The subject of this entry is one T cell receptor beta chain. The target of this receptor is not known. No quality values exist for individual bases; no much larger clone is one base distant. This entry belongs to a study of blood T cell repertoires in COVID-19 (dated by TCRdb to the early 2020s). Regarding the study in general: Samples covering the acute and convalescent phases of COVID-19 were provided by collaborators in the United States, Italy and Spain. The material from the prospective study consisted of cDNA or gDNA derived from T cells, B-cell-depleted T cells, or PBMCs. The dataset comprised deeply sampled blood TCRbeta repertoires from subjects exposed to, actively infected with, or recovered from COVID-19. Where available, HLA class I and class II types were obtained from metadata supplied by the sample provider rather than from assay-based typing. Samples came from the ongoing ImmuneRACE study (first 160 participants) plus 1,254 subjects from 6 global collaborators. The repertoires were released in a freely available public database intended as a resource for research on the immune response to SARS-CoV-2. A de-identified subject ID, COVID-19 status, age in years and sex were almost always included in the sample metadata.

At one collaborating source in Seattle, patients were enrolled during active infection and were followed longitudinally through the course of disease. The collaborating institutions used their own protocols to collect whole blood in K2EDTA tubes. Collaborator samples were shipped for TCRbeta analysis as frozen whole blood, isolated PBMCs, or DNA extracted from either sample type. Overall results and qualifications from the work: The quantity of clinical and demographic metadata differed by source and by participant and was supplied without curation.

TCRbeta CDR3 regions were amplified from genomic DNA using the immunoSEQ Assay, a bias-controlled multiplex PCR. Per the original workflow: Nucleated cell counts per sample were estimated from amplification of reference gene primers within the assay. To quantify the absolute abundance of each unique TCRbeta CDR3 rearrangement, sequence reads were collapsed and filtered. For each sample, productive Simpson clonality was calculated as the square root of Simpson's diversity index over productive rearrangements. TCRdb carries this immuneACCESS record with in-frame sequences only. Its versions omit some clonotypes, under half of them owing to an unresolved V gene in the studies checked, with the rest unexplained. V, J and clone size reflect that table, while D and trimming were determined from the DNA. In all, the sample holds 450,000 or so clones, and 70% to 90% of those were seen once. Of the sample, more than 0.7% falls within the top ten clones.

Inclusive of the bounding cysteine and phenylalanine, the CDR3 is 16 residues long. This entry keeps only the CDR3 DNA: 48 bases, framed from base 1. Relative to germline, V is 1 base shorter and J is 2 bases shorter, with 11 bases between their ends. The germline V gene specifies SGHNT as CDR1 and YENEEA as CDR2. Source material: peripheral blood. The origin of this receptor is a man between 18 and 35 years old with COVID-19, enrolled during active disease. The chain couples TRBV11-3 to TRBJ2-2; too little of a D gene remains to name it. The nucleotide sequence reads TGTGCCAGCAGCTTAGGAATAGTTCGAAACACCGGGGAGCTGTTTTTT. Its translation is CASSLGIVRNTGELFF. With all but the CDR3 taken from the reference TRBV11-3 and TRBJ2-2 genes, the full variable domain is: EAGVVQSPRYKIIEKKQPVAFWCNPISGHNTLYWYLQNLGQGPELLIRYENEEAVDDSQLPKDRFSAERLKGVDSTLKIQPAELGDSAVYLCASSLGIVRNTGELFFGEGSRLTVL.